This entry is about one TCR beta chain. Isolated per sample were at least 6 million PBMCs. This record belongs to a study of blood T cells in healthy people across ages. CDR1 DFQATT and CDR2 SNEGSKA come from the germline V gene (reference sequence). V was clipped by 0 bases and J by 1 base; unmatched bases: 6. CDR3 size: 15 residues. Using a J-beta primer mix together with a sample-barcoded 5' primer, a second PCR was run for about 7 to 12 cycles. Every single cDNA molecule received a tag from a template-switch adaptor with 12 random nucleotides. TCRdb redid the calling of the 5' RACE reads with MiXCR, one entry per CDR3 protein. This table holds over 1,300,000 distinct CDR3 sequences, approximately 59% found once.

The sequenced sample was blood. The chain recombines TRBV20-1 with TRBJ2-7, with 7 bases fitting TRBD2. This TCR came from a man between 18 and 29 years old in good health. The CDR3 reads CSARDPQRGSYEQYF. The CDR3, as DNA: TGCAGTGCTAGAGACCCCCAGCGGGGATCCTACGAGCAGTACTTC.